A selection of T cell receptor beta chains follows, all from one sample in a study of T cell responses to AZD1222 COVID-19 vaccine. Clones were sequenced by immunoSEQ multiplex PCR, and TCRdb holds only the in-frame ones, with some missing. The table shows approximately 130,000 clones, with more than 85% occurring only once. Here the sequenced sample was peripheral blood, taken on day 0 of AZD1222 vaccination. Receptor source: an adult in good health. Each CDR3 is given with its conserved first and last residue. D genes are given only for firm matches. Some rows mark clone size as missing; the rest say once, few, many or name a class of expanded clone.

J: TRBJ1-1; D: TRBD1; size: -; V: TRBV7-7; CDR3: CASSLATGQGTNPMNTEAFF; DNA: TGTGCTAGCAGCTTAGCGACGGGACAGGGCACTAATCCCATGAACACTGAAGCTTTCTTT
J: TRBJ2-5; D: -; size: -; V: TRBV5-1; CDR3: CASSPAGFQETQYF; DNA: TGCGCCAGCAGCCCGGCCGGTTTCCAAGAGACCCAGTACTTC
J: TRBJ1-1; D: -; size: -; V: TRBV12-3/TRBV12-4; CDR3: CASSLVAQGGAFF; DNA: TGTGCCAGCAGTTTGGTCGCACAGGGTGGGGCTTTCTTT
J: TRBJ2-1; D: -; size: -; V: TRBV6-2/TRBV6-3; CDR3: CASSSGDYNEQFF; DNA: TGTGCCAGCAGTTCAGGCGACTACAATGAGCAGTTCTTC
J: TRBJ2-1; D: TRBD2; size: -; V: TRBV6-4; CDR3: CASSDSLAGGHEQFF; DNA: TGTGCCAGCAGTGACTCACTAGCGGGGGGGCATGAGCAGTTCTTC
J: TRBJ2-7; D: -; size: -; V: TRBV12-3/TRBV12-4; CDR3: CASSFRSGDEQYF; DNA: TGTGCCAGCAGTTTTAGGTCAGGTGATGAGCAGTACTTC
J: TRBJ2-7; D: -; size: -; V: TRBV4-1; CDR3: CASSPPGTYEQYF; DNA: TGCGCCAGCAGCCCCCCCGGCACCTACGAGCAGTACTTC
J: TRBJ1-2; D: TRBD1; size: -; V: TRBV6-5; CDR3: CASSTQGAGYTF; DNA: TGTGCCAGCAGCACACAGGGGGCCGGCTACACCTTC
J: TRBJ1-2; D: -; size: -; V: TRBV3-1/TRBV3-2; CDR3: CASSQGDYGYTF; DNA: TGTGCCAGCAGCCAAGGCGACTATGGCTACACCTTC
J: TRBJ2-3; D: -; size: -; V: TRBV24-1; CDR3: CATSDRGQSADTQYF; DNA: TGTGCCACCAGTGATCGAGGACAGTCAGCAGATACGCAGTATTTT
J: TRBJ1-5; D: -; size: -; V: TRBV6-5; CDR3: CASRLLEGSNQPQHF; DNA: TGTGCCAGCAGACTACTGGAGGGTAGCAATCAGCCCCAGCATTTT
J: TRBJ2-5; D: TRBD1; size: -; V: TRBV11-1; CDR3: CASSVRGQGTETQYF; DNA: TGTGCCAGCAGTGTGAGGGGACAGGGTACGGAGACCCAGTACTTC
J: TRBJ1-1; D: TRBD1; size: -; V: TRBV5-4; CDR3: CASSPGDRSFTEAFF; DNA: TGTGCCAGCAGCCCTGGGGACAGGTCTTTCACTGAAGCTTTCTTT
J: TRBJ2-5; D: -; size: -; V: TRBV2; CDR3: CASSEAWAVQETQYF; DNA: TGTGCCAGCAGTGAAGCGTGGGCGGTACAAGAGACCCAGTACTTC
J: TRBJ2-7; D: TRBD1; size: -; V: TRBV7-9; CDR3: CASSPRDRGYEQYF; DNA: TGTGCCAGCAGCCCCAGGGACAGGGGGTACGAGCAGTACTTC
J: TRBJ1-3; D: -; size: once; V: TRBV6-5; CDR3: CASSYGGGYSGNTIYF; DNA: TGTGCCAGCAGTTACGGGGGAGGGTACTCTGGAAACACCATATATTTT
J: TRBJ1-1; D: TRBD1; size: -; V: TRBV6-5; CDR3: CASSSLPRGGRTEAFF; DNA: TGTGCCAGCAGTTCCCTACCGAGAGGGGGCAGGACTGAAGCTTTCTTT
J: TRBJ1-4; D: TRBD1; size: -; V: TRBV14; CDR3: CASSQVYRDSGGRDEKLFF; DNA: TGTGCCAGCAGCCAAGTTTACCGGGACAGCGGAGGAAGAGATGAAAAACTGTTTTTT
J: TRBJ2-5; D: -; size: -; V: TRBV18; CDR3: CASSPPGQGETQYF; DNA: TGTGCCAGCTCACCACCGGGACAAGGAGAGACCCAGTACTTC
J: TRBJ1-2; D: -; size: -; V: TRBV6-5; CDR3: CASQARNYGYTF; DNA: TGTGCCAGTCAGGCCCGAAACTATGGCTACACCTTC
J: TRBJ1-2; D: -; size: -; V: TRBV3-1/TRBV3-2; CDR3: CASSQYYGYTF; DNA: TGTGCCAGCAGCCAATACTATGGCTACACCTTC
J: TRBJ2-6; D: -; size: -; V: TRBV15; CDR3: CATSRDGGSGANVLTF; DNA: TGTGCCACCAGCAGAGATGGGGGCTCTGGGGCCAACGTCCTGACTTTC
J: TRBJ1-2; D: -; size: -; V: TRBV6-5; CDR3: CASSKEGRAYGYTF; DNA: TGTGCCAGCTCCAAGGAAGGACGGGCCTATGGCTACACCTTC
J: TRBJ1-2; D: -; size: -; V: TRBV5-6; CDR3: CASSLGRGFYGYTF; DNA: TGTGCCAGCAGCTTGGGGCGGGGATTCTATGGCTACACCTTC
J: TRBJ2-7; D: -; size: -; V: TRBV6-5; CDR3: CASRDPGSSYEQYF; DNA: TGTGCCAGCAGGGACCCGGGGAGCTCCTACGAGCAGTACTTC
J: TRBJ2-1; D: TRBD2; size: -; V: TRBV6-2/TRBV6-3; CDR3: CASSYRAGGPHEQFF; DNA: TGTGCCAGCAGTTACCGGGCGGGGGGGCCCCATGAGCAGTTCTTC
J: TRBJ1-6; D: -; size: -; V: TRBV11-2; CDR3: CASSLGQAGSPLHF; DNA: TGTGCCAGCAGCTTAGGGCAGGCTGGGTCACCCCTCCACTTT